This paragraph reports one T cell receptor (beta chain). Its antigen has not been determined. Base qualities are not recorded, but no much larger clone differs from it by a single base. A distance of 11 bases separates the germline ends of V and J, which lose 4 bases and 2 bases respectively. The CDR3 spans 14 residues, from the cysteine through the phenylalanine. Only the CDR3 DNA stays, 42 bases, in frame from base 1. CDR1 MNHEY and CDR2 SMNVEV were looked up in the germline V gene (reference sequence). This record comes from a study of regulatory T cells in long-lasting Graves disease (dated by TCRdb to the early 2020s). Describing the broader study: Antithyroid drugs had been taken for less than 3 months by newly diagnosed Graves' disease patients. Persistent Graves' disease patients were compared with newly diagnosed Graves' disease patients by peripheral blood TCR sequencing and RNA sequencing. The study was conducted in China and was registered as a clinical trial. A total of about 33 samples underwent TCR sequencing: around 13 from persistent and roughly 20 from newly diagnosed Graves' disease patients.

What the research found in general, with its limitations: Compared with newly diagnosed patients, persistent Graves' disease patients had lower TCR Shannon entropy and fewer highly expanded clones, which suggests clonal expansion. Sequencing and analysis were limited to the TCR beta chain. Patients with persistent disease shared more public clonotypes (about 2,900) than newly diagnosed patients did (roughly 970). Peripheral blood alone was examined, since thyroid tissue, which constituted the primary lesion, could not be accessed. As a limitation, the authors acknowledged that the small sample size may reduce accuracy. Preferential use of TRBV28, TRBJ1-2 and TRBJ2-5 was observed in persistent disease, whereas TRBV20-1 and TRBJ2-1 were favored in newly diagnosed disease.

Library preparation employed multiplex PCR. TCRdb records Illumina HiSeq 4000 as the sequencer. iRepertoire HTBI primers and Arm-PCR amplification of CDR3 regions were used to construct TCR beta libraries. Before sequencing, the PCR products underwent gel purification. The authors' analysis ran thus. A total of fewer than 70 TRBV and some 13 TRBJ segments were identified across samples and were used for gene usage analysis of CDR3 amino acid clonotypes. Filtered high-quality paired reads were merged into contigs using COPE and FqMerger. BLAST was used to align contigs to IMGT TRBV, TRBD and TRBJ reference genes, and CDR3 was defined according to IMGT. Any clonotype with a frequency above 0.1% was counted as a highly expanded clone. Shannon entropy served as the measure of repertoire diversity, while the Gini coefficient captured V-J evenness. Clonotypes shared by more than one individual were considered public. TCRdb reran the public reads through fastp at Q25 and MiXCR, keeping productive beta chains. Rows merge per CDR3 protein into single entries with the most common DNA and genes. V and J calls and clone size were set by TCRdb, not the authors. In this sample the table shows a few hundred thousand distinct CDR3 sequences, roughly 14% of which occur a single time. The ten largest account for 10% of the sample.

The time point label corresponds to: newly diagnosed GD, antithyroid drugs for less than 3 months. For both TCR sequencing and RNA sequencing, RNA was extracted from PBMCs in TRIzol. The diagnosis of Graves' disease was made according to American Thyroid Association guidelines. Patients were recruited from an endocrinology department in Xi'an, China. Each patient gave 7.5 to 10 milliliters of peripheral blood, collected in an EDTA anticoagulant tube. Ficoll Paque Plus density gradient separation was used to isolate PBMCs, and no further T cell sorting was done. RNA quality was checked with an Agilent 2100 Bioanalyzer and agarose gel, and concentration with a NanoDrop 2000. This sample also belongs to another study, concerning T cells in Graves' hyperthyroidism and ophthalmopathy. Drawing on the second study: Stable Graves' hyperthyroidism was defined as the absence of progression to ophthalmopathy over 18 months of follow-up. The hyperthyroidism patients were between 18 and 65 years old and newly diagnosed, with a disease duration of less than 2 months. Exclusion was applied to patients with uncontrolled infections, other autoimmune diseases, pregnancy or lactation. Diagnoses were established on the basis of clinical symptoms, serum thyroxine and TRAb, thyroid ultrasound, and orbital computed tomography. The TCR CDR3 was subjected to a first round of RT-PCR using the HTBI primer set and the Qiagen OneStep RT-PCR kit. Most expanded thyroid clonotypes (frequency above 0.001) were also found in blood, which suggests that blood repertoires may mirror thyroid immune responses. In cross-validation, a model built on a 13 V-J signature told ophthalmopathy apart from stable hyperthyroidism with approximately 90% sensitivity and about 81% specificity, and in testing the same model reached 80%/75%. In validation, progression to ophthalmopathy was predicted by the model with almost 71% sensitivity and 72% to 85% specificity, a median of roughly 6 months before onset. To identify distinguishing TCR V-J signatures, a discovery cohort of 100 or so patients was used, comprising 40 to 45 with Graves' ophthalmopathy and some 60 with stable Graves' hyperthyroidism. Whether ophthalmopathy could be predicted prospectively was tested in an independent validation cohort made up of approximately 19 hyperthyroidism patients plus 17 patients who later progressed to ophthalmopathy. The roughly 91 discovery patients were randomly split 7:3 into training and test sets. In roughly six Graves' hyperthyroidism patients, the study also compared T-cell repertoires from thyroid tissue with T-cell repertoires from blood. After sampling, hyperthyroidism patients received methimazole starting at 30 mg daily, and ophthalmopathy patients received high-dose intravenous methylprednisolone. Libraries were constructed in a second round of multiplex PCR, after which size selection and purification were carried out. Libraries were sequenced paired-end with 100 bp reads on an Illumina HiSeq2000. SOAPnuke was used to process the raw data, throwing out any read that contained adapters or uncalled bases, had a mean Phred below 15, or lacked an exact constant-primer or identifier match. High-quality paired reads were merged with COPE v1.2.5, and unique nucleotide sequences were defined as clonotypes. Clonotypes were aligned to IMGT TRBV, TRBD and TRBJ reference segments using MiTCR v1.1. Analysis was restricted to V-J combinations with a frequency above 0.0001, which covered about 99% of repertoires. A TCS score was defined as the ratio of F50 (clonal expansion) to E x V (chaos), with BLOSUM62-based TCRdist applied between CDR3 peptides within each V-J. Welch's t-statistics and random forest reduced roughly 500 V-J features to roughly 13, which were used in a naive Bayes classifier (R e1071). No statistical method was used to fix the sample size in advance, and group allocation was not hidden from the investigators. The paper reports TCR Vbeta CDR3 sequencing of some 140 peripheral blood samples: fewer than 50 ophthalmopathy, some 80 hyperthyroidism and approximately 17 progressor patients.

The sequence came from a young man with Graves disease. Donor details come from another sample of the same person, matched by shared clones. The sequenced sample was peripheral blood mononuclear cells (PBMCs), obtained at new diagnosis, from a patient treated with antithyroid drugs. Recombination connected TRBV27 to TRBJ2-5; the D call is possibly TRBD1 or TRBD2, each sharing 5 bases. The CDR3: CASSYGAEQETQYF. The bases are TGTGCCAGCAGTTACGGGGCCGAACAAGAGACCCAGTACTTC.